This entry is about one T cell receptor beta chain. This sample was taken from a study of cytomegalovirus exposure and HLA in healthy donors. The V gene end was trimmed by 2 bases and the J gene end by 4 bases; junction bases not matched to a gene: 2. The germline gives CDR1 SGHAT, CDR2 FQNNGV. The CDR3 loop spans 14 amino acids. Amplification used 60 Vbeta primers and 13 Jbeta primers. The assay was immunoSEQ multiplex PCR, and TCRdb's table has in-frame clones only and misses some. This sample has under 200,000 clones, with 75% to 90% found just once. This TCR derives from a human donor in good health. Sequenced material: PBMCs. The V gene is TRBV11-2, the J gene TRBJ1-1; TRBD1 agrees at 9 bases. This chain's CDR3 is CASSLTGGGTEAFF. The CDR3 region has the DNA TGTGCCAGCAGCTTAACAGGGGGCGGCACTGAAGCTTTCTTT.